This TCR beta chain was identified during a study of OX40 agonist ivuxolimab in advanced cancers. Study information: The group had a mean age of 60 years, ranged from 23 to 79, and was 80% to 85% male. Partial responses were observed in three patients, of whom one had hepatocellular carcinoma and two had cutaneous melanoma.

The CDR3 runs 14 residues. V dropped 8 bases and J dropped 7; count of bases not matched to a gene: 11. Germline CDR1 reads MNHEY; CDR2 reads SMNVEV (reference sequence). Remarks on this clone: No antigen is known for it.

Study results and caveats: Clonal expansion was among the lowest in partial responders at 0.1-3.0 mg/kg, especially CD8+. By week 6 at 0.1 to 3.0 mg/kg, blood CD4+ and CD8+ T cells had expanded clonally.

Assay used: immunoSEQ multiplex PCR; TCRdb lists only in-frame clones, some missing. The sample contains tens of thousands of clones, roughly 86% of which appear only once. This sequence joins TRBV27 and TRBJ2-5; 9 nucleotides agree with TRBD2. The sequence was obtained from an adult with an advanced solid tumor such as melanoma, head and neck, liver or kidney cancer. The source material was CD4+ or CD8+ T cells sorted from blood, sampled in a trial of the OX40 agonist ivuxolimab. CDR3 amino acids: CASAPSGKIGTQYF. The CDR3 bases are TGTGCCAGCGCCCCTAGCGGGAAAATTGGGACCCAGTACTTC.